This entry describes one T cell receptor beta chain. The antigen is undetermined. Terminally differentiated effector memory CD45RA+ cells were excluded by CCR7 positive selection of CD45RO-negative cells. Produced via immunoSEQ multiplex PCR; TCRdb's table is partial and in-frame only. The data contain more than 2 million clones, around 95% of them seen just once; the ten biggest clones take up 1.5% to 2%. This entry belongs to a study of shared clonotypes between healthy human individuals. Findings and limits, study-wide: What naive subsets generally showed was a larger estimated richness than memory subsets showed. Having only a few donors restricted how much genetic and exposure-history diversity was captured. Roughly 5% of naive CD4 clonotypes were common to a few donors.

The CDR3 runs to 14 residues. The V end was cut by 8 bases, the J end by 5 bases, with 16 bases between. Looked up from germline, CDR1 is MNHEY and CDR2 is SVGAGI. This chain joins TRBV6-5 and TRBJ2-1, with D tentatively TRBD2 (5 bases). The receptor was isolated from a man younger than 35 in good health. Some clones in this sample may be carry-over from other donors' samples. The sequenced sample was naive CD8+ T cells from PBMCs. CDR3 nucleotides: TGTGCCAGCGGCGAGGGATTAAGGCACAATGAGCAGTTCTTC. Encoded protein: CASGEGLRHNEQFF.